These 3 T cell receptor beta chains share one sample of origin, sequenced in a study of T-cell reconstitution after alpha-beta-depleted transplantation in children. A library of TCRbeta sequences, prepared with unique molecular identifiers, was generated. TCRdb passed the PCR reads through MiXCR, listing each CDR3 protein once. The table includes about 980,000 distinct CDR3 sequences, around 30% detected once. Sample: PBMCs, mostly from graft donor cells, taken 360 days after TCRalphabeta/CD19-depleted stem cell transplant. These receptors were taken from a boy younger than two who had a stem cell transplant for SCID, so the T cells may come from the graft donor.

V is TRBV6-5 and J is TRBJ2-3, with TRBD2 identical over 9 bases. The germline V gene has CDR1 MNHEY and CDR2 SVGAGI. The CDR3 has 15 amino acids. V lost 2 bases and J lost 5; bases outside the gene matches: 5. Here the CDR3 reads CASSYGRGGGDTQYF. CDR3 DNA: TGTGCCAGCAGTTACGGGCGGGGGGGCGGAGATACGCAGTATTTT.

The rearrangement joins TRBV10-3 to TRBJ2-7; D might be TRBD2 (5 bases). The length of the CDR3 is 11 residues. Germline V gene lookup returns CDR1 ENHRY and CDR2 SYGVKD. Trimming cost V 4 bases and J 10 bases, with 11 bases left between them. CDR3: CAISARDIQYF. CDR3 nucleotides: TGTGCCATCAGTGCGAGGGATATTCAGTACTTC.

The CDR3 DNA reads as TGTGCCAGCAGACCCTCCGGGACTAGCGGGGAGCAGTTCTTC. Its protein is CASRPSGTSGEQFF. V and J are TRBV12-3 or TRBV12-4 and TRBJ2-1, with 12 bases matching TRBD2. CDR3 length: 14 residues. Trimming cost V 6 bases and J 10 bases; bases outside gene matches: 7.